These 21 T cell receptor beta chains share one sample of origin, sequenced in a study of control samples from healthy donors and cancer patients. Clones were read by immunoSEQ multiplex PCR, and TCRdb kept only the in-frame ones, dropping some. This sample has some 130,000 clones, with under 95% found just once. The sample consisted of blood. These receptors originate from a man between 18 and 35 years old in good health.

The chain combines TRBV5-4 with TRBJ1-4, with D uncertain. The germline CDR1 and CDR2 sequences are SGHNT and YYREEE (reference sequence). The germline V and J ends were trimmed by 4 bases and 3 bases, with 7 bases remaining between them. This CDR3 has 13 residues. The CDR3 reads CASSLEANEKLFF. The CDR3 nucleotides are TGTGCCAGCAGCCTAGAAGCTAATGAAAAACTGTTTTTT.

The rearrangement joins TRBV5-1 to TRBJ1-3; D is uncertain. V lost 3 bases and J lost 0, with 7 bases in between. CDR3 length equals 14 residues. Germline V lookup: CDR1 SGHRS, CDR2 YFSETQ. CDR3 loop: CASSSVSSGNTIYF. CDR3 bases: TGCGCCAGCAGCTCTGTGAGCTCTGGAAACACCATATATTTT.

This clone has only a few counts. The V call is TRBV7-3, the J call TRBJ1-6; no definite D call. Germline assignment: CDR1 SGHTA and CDR2 FQGTGA. V was shortened by 1 base and J by 13 bases, with 14 bases between the two germline ends. The CDR3 has 14 amino acids. CDR3 sequence reads: CASSLKRGIGPLHF. In nucleotides, the CDR3 is TGTGCCAGCAGCTTAAAGCGGGGAATAGGCCCCCTCCACTTT.

This chain connects TRBV18 to TRBJ1-2, with 9 bases identical to TRBD1. The germline CDR1 and CDR2 sequences are KGHSH and LQKENI. The CDR3 runs 16 residues. Losses at the gene ends were 0 bases for V and 3 bases for J; bases not matched to a gene: 5. CDR3 in amino acids: CASSPPRRQGDYGYTF. Written as DNA, the CDR3 is TGTGCCAGCTCACCACCGAGAAGACAGGGGGACTATGGCTACACCTTC.

The J gene is TRBJ2-1, the V gene TRBV5-4; 12 bases line up with TRBD2. J gave up 0 bases and V 4 bases, and 5 bases lay outside the gene matches. Germline V lookup: CDR1 SGHNT, CDR2 YYREEE (reference sequence). This CDR3 region has 17 residues. CDR3: CASSTLAGGSSYNEQFF. CDR3 coding DNA: TGTGCCAGCAGCACCCTAGCGGGGGGGAGCTCCTACAATGAGCAGTTCTTC.

CDR3 residues: CASSVGPGNTIYF. Written as DNA, the CDR3 is TGTGCCAGCAGTGTCGGCCCCGGGAACACCATATATTTT. The chain has TRBV6-4 and TRBJ1-3; D call uncertain. Germline CDR1 is MRHNA and CDR2 is SNTAGT. The V and J ends lost 4 bases and 7 bases respectively, with 11 bases between them. CDR3 size: 13 residues.

The count of this clone is one. The rearrangement joins TRBV5-4 to TRBJ1-4; 7 bases are a match to TRBD1. V was clipped by 4 bases and J by 3 bases; unmatched bases: 3. Per germline, CDR1 SGHNT and CDR2 YYREEE (reference sequence). This CDR3 contains 14 residues. The CDR3 loop is CASSRDRANEKLFF. The CDR3 DNA reads as TGTGCCAGCAGCCGTGACAGGGCTAATGAAAAACTGTTTTTT.

The chain uses TRBV2 and TRBJ1-4; D is perhaps TRBD1 (5 bases). The CDR3 contains 13 residues. V lost 2 bases and J lost 7, with 8 bases in between. Germline CDR1 reads SNHLY; CDR2 reads FYNNEI. The DNA of the CDR3 is TGTGCCAGCAGTGAAAGGGGAAGTGAAAAACTGTTTTTT. It is translated as CASSERGSEKLFF.

The chain employs TRBV30 and TRBJ1-2, with 10 nucleotides matching TRBD1. The CDR3 length is 14 residues. The trim removed 8 bases at V and 0 bases at J, leaving 6 bases unmatched. The germline gives CDR1 GTSNPN, CDR2 SVGIG (reference sequence). In DNA, the CDR3 is TGTGCCGGGGACAGGGGTATAGCTAACTATGGCTACACCTTC. Amino acids: CAGDRGIANYGYTF.

V usage is TRBV6-5 and J usage is TRBJ2-7; no definite D call. The CDR3 is 14 residues long. The V gene lost 5 bases and the J gene lost 5 bases, with 16 bases spanning the gap. Germline V CDR1 and CDR2: MNHEY, SVGAGI. CDR3 nucleotides: TGTGCCAGCAGTCTTCAAAGAGGACCGAACGAGCAGTACTTC. Its protein product is CASSLQRGPNEQYF.

The gene calls are TRBV18 and TRBJ1-3; 7 nucleotides agree with TRBD1. The germline V gene encodes CDR1 KGHSH and CDR2 LQKENI. The CDR3 spans 16 residues. With V trimmed by 1 base and J by 0 bases, 3 bases remained unmatched. The CDR3 region is CASSPQGGASGNTIYF. As DNA, the CDR3 is TGTGCCAGCTCACCACAAGGGGGCGCCTCTGGAAACACCATATATTTT.

This sequence joins TRBV19 and TRBJ2-3; perhaps TRBD1 as D (5 bases). Germline V gives CDR1 LNHDA, CDR2 SQIVND (reference sequence). The CDR3 is 15 amino acids. Trimming took off 3 bases at V and 3 bases at J, with 13 bases between the two ends. The DNA of the CDR3 is TGTGCCAGTAGTATCGGCCAGGGTGGGACAGATACGCAGTATTTT. The encoded protein is CASSIGQGGTDTQYF.

This clone appeared once. The chain links TRBV7-9 to TRBJ1-4, with TRBD1 identical over 8 bases. Germline CDR1 is SEHNR and CDR2 is FQNEAQ (reference sequence). The CDR3 sequence is 14 residues long. The V gene end was trimmed by 3 bases and the J gene end by 5 bases; junction bases not matched to a gene: 2. CDR3 nucleotide sequence: TGTGCCAGCAGCTTCCGGGACAGGAATGAAAAACTGTTTTTT. Its translation: CASSFRDRNEKLFF.

The chain recombines TRBV29-1 with TRBJ2-3; TRBD2 aligns across 13 bases. The CDR3 runs 16 residues. Germline V gene sequence: CDR1 SQVTM, CDR2 ANQGSEA. The CDR3 DNA sequence: TGCAGTCATAATGGACTAGCGGGGGATAGCACAGATACGCAGTATTTT. Translation gives CSHNGLAGDSTDTQYF.

V is TRBV2 and J is TRBJ2-3; D tentatively fits TRBD1 or TRBD2 (5 bases each). This CDR3 spans 13 amino acids. V was clipped by 8 bases and J by 1 base, with 10 bases between them. Germline assignment: CDR1 SNHLY and CDR2 FYNNEI. This CDR3 reads CASVGAGTDTQYF. The CDR3 coding sequence is TGTGCCAGCGTCGGGGCAGGCACAGATACGCAGTATTTT.

This clone was observed once. This chain joins TRBV6-1 and TRBJ1-5, with D unclear. From germline, CDR1 is MNHNS and CDR2 SASEGT. V gave up 1 base and J gave up 1 base, with 11 bases separating them. The CDR3 is made up of 16 amino acids. CDR3 residues: CASSEDRAVSNQPQHF. The CDR3 DNA sequence: TGTGCCAGCAGTGAAGATCGGGCGGTGAGCAATCAGCCCCAGCATTTT.

This clone was counted a single time. V usage is TRBV5-1 and J usage is TRBJ1-3, with D unresolved. Germline V gene lookup returns CDR1 SGHRS and CDR2 YFSETQ. This CDR3 comprises 14 residues. V was shortened by 0 bases and J by 3 bases, with 7 bases between the two germline ends. The CDR3 sequence: CASSLEAGGNTIYF. CDR3 bases: TGCGCCAGCAGCTTGGAGGCAGGTGGAAACACCATATATTTT. Combining the CDR3 with reference TRBV5-1 and TRBJ1-3 gives the whole variable domain KAGVTQTPRYLIKTRGQQVTLSCSPISGHRSVSWYQQTPGQGLQFLFEYFSETQRNKGNFPGRFSGRQFSNSRSEMNVSTLELGDSALYLCASSLEAGGNTIYFGEGSWLTVV.

This clone showed up just once. V is TRBV5-5 and J is TRBJ1-1, with D perhaps matching TRBD1 (6 bases). Germline V CDR1 and CDR2: SGHKS, YYEKEE (reference sequence). With 0 bases removed from V and 5 bases from J, the gap between germline ends came to 23 bases. The CDR3 is 18 amino acids. The CDR3 protein is CASSLVGGYRVAETEAFF. As DNA, the CDR3 is TGTGCCAGCAGCTTGGTAGGTGGTTACAGGGTGGCCGAGACTGAAGCTTTCTTT.

J is TRBJ1-3 and V is TRBV4-1; D gene ambiguous. The CDR3 runs 15 residues. Germline V gives CDR1 MGHRA, CDR2 YSYEKL. V was shortened by 0 bases and J by 0 bases, with 6 bases between the two germline ends. CDR3 DNA sequence: TGCGCCAGCAGCCAAGATTGGTTCTCTGGAAACACCATATATTTT. It translates to CASSQDWFSGNTIYF.

J is TRBJ1-5 and V is TRBV4-1; D remains ambiguous. The V gene's germline CDR1 is MGHRA and CDR2 YSYEKL. V was clipped by 0 bases and J by 7 bases, with 13 bases between them. CDR3 size: 15 residues. CDR3 amino acids: CASSQDVSTLQPQHF. The CDR3 DNA reads as TGCGCCAGCAGCCAAGATGTCAGTACTTTACAGCCCCAGCATTTT.

The genes are TRBV9 and TRBJ2-7; maybe TRBD1 (5 bases). Germline V gene lookup returns CDR1 SGDLS and CDR2 YYNGEE. The CDR3 is made up of 15 amino acids. V was trimmed by 0 bases and J by 4 bases, leaving 14 bases between them. CDR3 region: CASSVAPGQAYEQYF. The CDR3 coding sequence is TGTGCCAGCAGCGTAGCCCCAGGGCAAGCTTACGAGCAGTACTTC. The variable domain in full, completed from reference TRBV9 and TRBJ2-7, reads DSGVTQTPKHLITATGQRVTLRCSPRSGDLSVYWYQQSLDQGLQFLIQYYNGEERAKGNILERFSAQQFPDLHSELNLSSLELGDSALYFCASSVAPGQAYEQYFGPGTRLTVT.